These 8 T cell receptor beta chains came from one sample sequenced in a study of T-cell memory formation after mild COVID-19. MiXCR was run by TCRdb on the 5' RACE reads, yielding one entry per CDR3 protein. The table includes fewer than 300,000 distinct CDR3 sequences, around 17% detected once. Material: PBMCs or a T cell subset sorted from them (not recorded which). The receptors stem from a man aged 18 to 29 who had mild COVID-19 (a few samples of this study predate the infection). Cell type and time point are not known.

The CDR3 is CASSHPLGELFF. The CDR3 DNA is TGCGCCAGCAGCCACCCTCTTGGGGAACTGTTTTTT. The chain recombines TRBV4-1 with TRBJ1-4; D is undetermined. The CDR3 consists of 12 residues. Trimming took off 3 bases at V and 12 bases at J, with 11 bases between the two ends. CDR1 and CDR2 from the germline V gene are MGHRA and YSYEKL.

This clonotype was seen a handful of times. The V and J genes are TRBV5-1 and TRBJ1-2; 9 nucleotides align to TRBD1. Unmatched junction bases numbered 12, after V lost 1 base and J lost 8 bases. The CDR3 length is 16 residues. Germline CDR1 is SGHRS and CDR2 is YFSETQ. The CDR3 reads CASSLTSGQGVMGYTF. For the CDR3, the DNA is TGCGCCAGCAGCTTGACCTCGGGACAGGGCGTGATGGGCTACACCTTC.

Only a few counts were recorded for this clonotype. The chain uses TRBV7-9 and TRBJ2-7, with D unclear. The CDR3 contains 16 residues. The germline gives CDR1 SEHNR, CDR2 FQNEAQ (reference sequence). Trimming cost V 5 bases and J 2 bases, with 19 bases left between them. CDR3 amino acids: CASSRDEVGYTYEQYV. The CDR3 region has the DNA TGTGCCAGCAGCCGTGACGAGGTGGGTTATACCTACGAGCAGTACGTC.

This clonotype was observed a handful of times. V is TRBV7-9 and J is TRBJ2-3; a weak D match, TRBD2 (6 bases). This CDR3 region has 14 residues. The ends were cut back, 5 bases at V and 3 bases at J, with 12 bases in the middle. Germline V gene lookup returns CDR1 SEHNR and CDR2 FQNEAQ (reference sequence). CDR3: CASSPRDGTDTQYF. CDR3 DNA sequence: TGTGCCAGCAGCCCGCGGGACGGGACAGATACGCAGTATTTT. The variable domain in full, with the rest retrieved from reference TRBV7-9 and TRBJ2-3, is DTGVSQNPRHKITKRGQNVTFRCDPISEHNRLYWYRQTLGQGPEFLTYFQNEAQLEKSRLLSDRFSAERPKGSFSTLEIQRTEQGDSAMYLCASSPRDGTDTQYFGPGTRLTVL.

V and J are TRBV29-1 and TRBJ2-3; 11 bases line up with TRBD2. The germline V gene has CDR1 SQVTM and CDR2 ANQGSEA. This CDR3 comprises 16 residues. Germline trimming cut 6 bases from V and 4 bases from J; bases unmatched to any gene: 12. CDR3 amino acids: CSVRVPLAGVADTQYF. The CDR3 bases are TGCAGCGTCCGGGTCCCACTAGCGGGGGTAGCAGATACGCAGTATTTT.

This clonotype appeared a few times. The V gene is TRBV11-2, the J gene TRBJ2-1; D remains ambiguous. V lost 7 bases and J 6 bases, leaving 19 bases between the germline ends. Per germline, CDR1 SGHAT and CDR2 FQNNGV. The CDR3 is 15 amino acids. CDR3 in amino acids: CASTQGKAGVNEQFF. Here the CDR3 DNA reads TGTGCCAGCACTCAAGGTAAGGCAGGTGTCAATGAGCAGTTCTTC.

The CDR3 coding sequence is TGCAGTGCGCGACTAGTAGATACGCAGTATTTT. The encoded protein is CSARLVDTQYF. The chain couples TRBV20-1 to TRBJ2-3, with D tentatively TRBD2 (6 bases). The CDR3 is 11 amino acids. Germline-derived CDR1 and CDR2 are DFQATT and SNEGSKA (reference sequence). The ends were cut back, 6 bases at V and 5 bases at J, with 9 bases in the middle.

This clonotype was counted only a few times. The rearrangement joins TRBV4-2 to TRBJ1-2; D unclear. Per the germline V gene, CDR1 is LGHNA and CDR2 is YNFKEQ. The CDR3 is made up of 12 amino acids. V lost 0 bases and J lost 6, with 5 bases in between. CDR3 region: CASSQDLHGYTF. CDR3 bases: TGTGCCAGCAGCCAAGATCTGCATGGCTACACCTTC.